These 7 T cell receptor beta chains were all obtained from the same sample, sequenced in a study of blood T cell repertoires in COVID-19. Produced via immunoSEQ multiplex PCR; TCRdb's table is partial and in-frame only. This sample has about 120,000 clones, with 60% to 80% found just once. The material sequenced was peripheral blood. The receptors stem from a woman of 80 years or more with active or convalescent COVID-19.

This clone was detected only a few times. This chain connects TRBV29-1 to TRBJ1-3, with TRBD1 as a possible D gene (6 bases). Germline V CDR1 and CDR2: SQVTM, ANQGSEA. The CDR3 extends over 13 amino acids. V lost 6 bases and J lost 0, with 9 bases in between. The CDR3 DNA reads as TGCAGCGTAGGACAGAGCTCTGGAAACACCATATATTTT. It translates to CSVGQSSGNTIYF.

The chain couples TRBV5-5 to TRBJ1-2; 9 positions match TRBD1. This CDR3 has 15 amino acids. The germline V gene encodes CDR1 SGHKS and CDR2 YYEKEE (reference sequence). Trimming at V came to 0 bases and at J to 5 bases, leaving 5 bases not matched to a gene. CDR3 nucleotide sequence: TGTGCCAGCAGCTTGGAGGGACAGGGCGGGTATGGCTACACCTTC. Its protein is CASSLEGQGGYGYTF.

The genes are TRBV2 and TRBJ2-1; 8 nucleotides line up with TRBD2. This CDR3 has 15 residues. Germline V gives CDR1 SNHLY, CDR2 FYNNEI. V shed 5 bases, J shed 5 bases, and the junction held 8 bases outside the gene matches. DNA for the CDR3: TGTGCCAGCAGTTACACTAGCGGAAGAGACAATGAGCAGTTCTTC. It encodes CASSYTSGRDNEQFF.

The V and J genes are TRBV5-5 and TRBJ2-6, with 10 bases that match TRBD1. V trimming: 7 bases; J trimming: 0 bases; junction bases outside the gene matches: 13. The CDR3 runs to 19 residues. Germline CDR1 SGHKS, CDR2 YYEKEE (reference sequence). CDR3 protein: CASVRGWGQGPSGANVLTF. CDR3 bases: TGTGCCAGCGTTCGGGGGTGGGGACAGGGGCCCTCTGGGGCCAACGTCCTGACTTTC.

The rearrangement uses TRBV27 and TRBJ2-6; 12 bases are shared with TRBD1. Germline V gene lookup returns CDR1 MNHEY and CDR2 SMNVEV (reference sequence). The CDR3 totals 18 residues. After removal of 1 base from V and 2 bases from J, the junction contained 3 bases not matched to a gene. The CDR3 protein is CASSLFRDRGPGANVLTF. DNA of the CDR3: TGTGCCAGCAGTTTATTTCGGGACAGGGGGCCTGGGGCCAACGTCCTGACTTTC.

The chain is built from TRBV11-2 and TRBJ2-2, with D perhaps TRBD1 (5 bases). This CDR3 is 14 amino acids long. Germline assignment: CDR1 SGHAT and CDR2 FQNNGV. V was pared by 6 bases and J by 0 bases, with 8 bases between. Written as DNA, the CDR3 is TGTGCCAGCAGTAGACAGCCGAACACCGGGGAGCTGTTTTTT. Its protein product is CASSRQPNTGELFF.

J is TRBJ2-7 and V is TRBV24-1; D unclear. V was pared by 2 bases and J by 4 bases, with 8 bases between. The length of the CDR3 is 13 residues. The germline V gene has CDR1 KGHDR and CDR2 SFDVKD. The CDR3 reads CATSDSPGYEQYF. DNA of the CDR3: TGTGCCACCAGTGATTCCCCCGGTTACGAGCAGTACTTC.